These 5 T cell receptor beta chains originate from one sample sequenced in a study of graft-versus-host responses after intestinal transplantation (dated by TCRdb to about 2021). The library was built by means of the immunoSEQ multiplex PCR assay. TCRdb retrieved this table from immuneACCESS and kept in-frame rearrangements only. Not all clones are present; in checked studies, unresolved V genes account for under half, and no reason is known for the remainder. In this sample the table shows around 36,000 clones, roughly 96% of which occur a single time. The biggest ten clones account for 0.22% of the sample. The time point label, as the study defines it: cells obtained before transplantation from donor or recipient. Their recognized antigens are unknown. This specimen consisted of unstimulated CD8+ T cells sorted from spleen or lymph node cells, obtained before transplant. The receptors shown here come from a human donor who was the organ donor for an intestinal transplant.

V and J are TRBV19 and TRBJ2-6, with 7 bases fitting TRBD1. This CDR3 spans 16 amino acids. Germline trimming cut 3 bases from V and 0 bases from J; bases unmatched to any gene: 2. Germline loops: CDR1 LNHDA, CDR2 SQIVND (reference sequence). In nucleotides, the CDR3 is TGTGCCAGTAGTATGGGGGACAGCTCTGGGGCCAACGTCCTGACTTTC. It yields the protein CASSMGDSSGANVLTF.

The chain is built from TRBV9 and TRBJ2-3, with D tentatively TRBD1 (5 bases). This CDR3 comprises 15 residues. Trimming took off 4 bases at V and 0 bases at J, with 12 bases between the two ends. Germline V lookup: CDR1 SGDLS, CDR2 YYNGEE. The CDR3 spells CASSSAGISTDTQYF. CDR3 DNA: TGTGCCAGCAGCTCCGCAGGGATTAGCACAGATACGCAGTATTTT.

The genes are TRBV5-5 and TRBJ2-1; TRBD1 matches 9 bases. Losses at the gene ends were 2 bases for V and 4 bases for J; bases not matched to a gene: 4. The CDR3 sequence is 15 residues long. Germline V gene data show CDR1 as SGHKS and CDR2 as YYEKEE (reference sequence). This CDR3 is CASSLGTGSYNEQFF. For the CDR3, the DNA is TGTGCCAGCAGCTTAGGGACAGGGTCGTACAATGAGCAGTTCTTC.

This clone was seen just once. This sequence joins TRBV6-5 and TRBJ2-1; a weak D match, TRBD1 (5 bases). The CDR3 runs 15 residues. V was trimmed by 6 bases and J by 0 bases, leaving 12 bases between them. Germline V lookup: CDR1 MNHEY, CDR2 SVGAGI. The CDR3 DNA sequence: TGTGCCAGCAGGAGGACAACCAGCTCCTACAATGAGCAGTTCTTC. It is translated as CASRRTTSSYNEQFF.

The chain carries TRBV7-9 and TRBJ1-4, with a possible D match to TRBD1 (5 bases). Trimming cost V 1 base and J 0 bases, with 6 bases left between them. This CDR3 has 15 residues. CDR1 is SEHNR, CDR2 FQNEAQ, per germline (reference sequence). The CDR3 DNA reads TGTGCCAGCAGCTTAGAGGGACCAACTAATGAAAAACTGTTTTTT. Its translation: CASSLEGPTNEKLFF.